This T cell receptor beta chain comes out of a study of blood T cell repertoires in COVID-19 (dated by TCRdb to 2019 to 2021). About the study as a whole: The collaborator samples originated in the United States, Italy and Spain and spanned the acute and convalescent phases of COVID-19. The material from the prospective study consisted of cDNA or gDNA derived from T cells, B-cell-depleted T cells, or PBMCs. Subjects who had been exposed to COVID-19, were actively infected with it, or had recovered from it provided the deeply sampled blood TCRbeta repertoires that made up the dataset. The repertoires were released in a freely available public database meant as a resource for research on the immune response to SARS-CoV-2. The samples were drawn from the first 160 participants of the ongoing ImmuneRACE study and from 1,254 subjects provided by 6 global collaborators. Sample metadata almost always included a de-identified subject ID, COVID-19 status, age in years and sex. Where available, HLA class I and class II types were obtained from metadata supplied by the sample provider rather than from assay-based typing. The investigation overall reported the following: The amount of clinical and demographic metadata varied by source and participant and was provided uncurated.

On this clone itself: No cognate antigen has been identified for it. Base qualities are not at hand, and no much larger clone is one base apart.

CDR1 and CDR2, looked up from the germline V gene, are MDHEN and SYDVKM. Deletion took 1 base off V and 4 bases off J, with a span of 16 bases between the germline ends. The CDR3 numbers 16 residues from cysteine through phenylalanine. Just the 48-base CDR3 DNA is kept, in frame starting at base 1. Each collaborating institution followed its own protocols to collect whole blood in K2EDTA tubes. For TCRbeta analysis, collaborators shipped samples as frozen whole blood, isolated PBMCs, or DNA extracted from either of those sample types. TCRbeta CDR3 regions were amplified from genomic DNA by means of the immunoSEQ Assay, a bias-controlled multiplex PCR. The authors processed their data as follows. Nucleated cell counts per sample were estimated from amplification of reference gene primers within the assay. To quantify the absolute abundance of each unique TCRbeta CDR3 rearrangement, sequence reads were collapsed and filtered. For each sample, productive Simpson clonality was calculated as the square root of Simpson's diversity index over productive rearrangements. TCRdb's version of the immuneACCESS table is confined to in-frame rearrangements and falls short of the full clone set. An unresolved V gene accounts for under half of the shortfall where checked; the remainder is of unknown origin. V and J calls and clone size are as listed in that table; D and trimming were resolved from the DNA. The sample contains around 21,000 clones, roughly 78% of them found a single time. About 56% of the sample is taken by the ten largest.

The TCR sequence derives from a man at least 80 years old with acute or convalescent COVID-19. Source material: peripheral blood. The rearrangement joined TRBV28 to TRBJ1-1; the D gene assignment is ambiguous. The DNA is TGTGCCAGCAGTTTATCCGGCCCTCGGAGGAGCACTGAAGCTTTCTTT. This gives the protein CASSLSGPRRSTEAFF.